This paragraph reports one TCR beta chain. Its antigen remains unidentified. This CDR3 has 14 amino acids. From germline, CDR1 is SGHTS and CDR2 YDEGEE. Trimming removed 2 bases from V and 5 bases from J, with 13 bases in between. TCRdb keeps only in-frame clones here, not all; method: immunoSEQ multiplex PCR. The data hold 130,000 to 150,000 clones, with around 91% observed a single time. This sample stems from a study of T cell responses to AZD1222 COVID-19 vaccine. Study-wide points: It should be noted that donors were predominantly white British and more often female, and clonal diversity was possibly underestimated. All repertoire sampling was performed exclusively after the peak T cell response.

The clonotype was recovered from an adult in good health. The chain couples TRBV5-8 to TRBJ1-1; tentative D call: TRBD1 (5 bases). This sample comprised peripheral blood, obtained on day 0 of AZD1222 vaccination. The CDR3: CASSFDGHGTEAFF. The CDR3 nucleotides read TGTGCCAGCAGCTTTGACGGACACGGGACTGAAGCTTTCTTT.